Here is one T cell receptor (beta chain) with its context. Its antigen remains unidentified. This entry is derived from a study of cytomegalovirus exposure and HLA in healthy donors. On the study more broadly: The roughly 120 million unique TCR beta sequences, from roughly 170 million T cells, were found by an earlier analysis.

60 Vbeta and 13 Jbeta primers were used in PCR. Produced via immunoSEQ multiplex PCR; TCRdb's table is partial and in-frame only. The sample consists of 150,000 to 200,000 clones, about 80% of them appearing once. Germline-derived CDR1 and CDR2 are MGHRA and YSYEKL. This CDR3 has 15 residues. With 3 bases clipped from V and 4 bases from J, the junction kept 5 bases outside the gene matches. Whole-study findings and limits: TCR beta chains numbering under 200 were designated cytomegalovirus-associated. With later analysis, a missense DCLRE1C variant became linked to TCR beta V- and J-gene trimming. The productive fraction for most TCR beta V segments was about 90% or about 30% in an earlier analysis.

The material sequenced was PBMCs. The chain employs TRBV4-1 and TRBJ1-4; 7 bases are shared with TRBD1. This receptor was taken from a woman in her 50s in good health and CMV-seronegative. The CDR3 here is CASSQTGLGNEKLFF. The CDR3 nucleotides are TGCGCCAGCAGCCAGACAGGGTTAGGTAATGAAAAACTGTTTTTT.